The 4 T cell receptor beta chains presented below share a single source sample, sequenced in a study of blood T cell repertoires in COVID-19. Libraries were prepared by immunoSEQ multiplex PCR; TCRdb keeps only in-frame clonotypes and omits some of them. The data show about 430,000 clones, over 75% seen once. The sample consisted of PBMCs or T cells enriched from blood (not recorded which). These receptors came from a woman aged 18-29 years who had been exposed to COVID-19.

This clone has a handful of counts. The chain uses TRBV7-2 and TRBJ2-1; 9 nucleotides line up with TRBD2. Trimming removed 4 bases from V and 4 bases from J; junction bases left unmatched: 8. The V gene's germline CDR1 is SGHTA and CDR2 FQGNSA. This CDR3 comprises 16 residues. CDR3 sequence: CASSWEGLAGYNEQFF. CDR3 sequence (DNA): TGTGCCAGCAGCTGGGAGGGGCTAGCGGGGTACAATGAGCAGTTCTTC. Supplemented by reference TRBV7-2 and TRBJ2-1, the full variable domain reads GAGVSQSPSNKVTEKGKDVELRCDPISGHTALYWYRQSLGQGLEFLIYFQGNSAPDKSGLPSDRFSAERTGGSVSTLTIQRTQQEDSAVYLCASSWEGLAGYNEQFFGPGTRLTVL.

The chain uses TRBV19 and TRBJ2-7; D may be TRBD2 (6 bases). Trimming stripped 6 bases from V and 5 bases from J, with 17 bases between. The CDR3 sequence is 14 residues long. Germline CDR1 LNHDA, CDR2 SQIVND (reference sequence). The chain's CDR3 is CASSSFWGLNEQYF. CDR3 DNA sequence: TGTGCCAGTAGCTCTTTCTGGGGACTGAACGAGCAGTACTTC.

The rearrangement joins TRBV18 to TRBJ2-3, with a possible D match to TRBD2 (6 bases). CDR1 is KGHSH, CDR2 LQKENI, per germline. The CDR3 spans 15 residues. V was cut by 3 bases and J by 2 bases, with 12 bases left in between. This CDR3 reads CASSPRGLNTDTQYF. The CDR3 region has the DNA TGTGCCAGCTCACCCCGGGGACTTAACACAGATACGCAGTATTTT. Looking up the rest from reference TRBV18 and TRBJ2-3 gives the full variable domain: NAGVMQNPRHLVRRRGQEARLRCSPMKGHSHVYWYRQLPEEGLKFMVYLQKENIIDESGMPKERFSAEFPKEGPSILRIQQVVRGDSAAYFCASSPRGLNTDTQYFGPGTRLTVL.

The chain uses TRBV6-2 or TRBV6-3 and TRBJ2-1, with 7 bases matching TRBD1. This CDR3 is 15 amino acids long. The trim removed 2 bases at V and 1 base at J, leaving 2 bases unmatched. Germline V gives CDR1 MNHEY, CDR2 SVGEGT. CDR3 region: CASSYQGVSYNEQFF. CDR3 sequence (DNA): TGTGCCAGCAGTTACCAGGGGGTATCCTACAATGAGCAGTTCTTC.